Below, one T cell receptor beta chain is given with its context. Its antigen is as yet unknown. The entry originates in a study of cytomegalovirus exposure and HLA in healthy donors. General observations from the study: Later analysis reportedly placed an Asian-associated ancestry cluster below the approximately 700-donor mean in N-insertions.

The PCR was carried out with 60 Vbeta primers and 13 Jbeta primers. Clones were read by immunoSEQ multiplex PCR, and TCRdb kept only the in-frame ones, dropping some. The table shows about 98,000 clones, with more than 60% occurring only once. The TCR sequence derives from a young man in good health and CMV-seropositive. Material: PBMCs.

The CDR3 here is CSVSQGTGELFF. The CDR3 nucleotides read TGCAGCGTCTCACAGGGCACCGGGGAGCTGTTTTTT. The chain employs TRBV29-1 and TRBJ2-2; the D gene is possibly TRBD1 (6 bases). Germline V gives CDR1 SQVTM, CDR2 ANQGSEA. V was clipped by 6 bases and J by 4 bases, with 9 bases between them. The length of the CDR3 is 12 residues.